This T cell receptor (beta chain) came from a study of shared clonotypes between healthy human individuals. J gave up 0 bases and V 1 base, and 3 bases lay outside the gene matches. The CDR3 covers 17 residues. The germline gives CDR1 SGHTA, CDR2 FQGNSA. All donors were Caucasian adults living in Nashville, Tennessee. Of note for this clone: The same CDR3 is also encoded by other DNA sequences in this sample.

Investigators spread the genomic DNA of each subset evenly over several immunoSEQ plates. The data were produced by immunoSEQ multiplex PCR, yet TCRdb's version contains in-frame clones alone and is incomplete. The sample comprises roughly 1 million clones, about 75% of which are singletons, and less than 1.5% rests with the top ten. The sequencing sample was made of memory CD4+ T cells sorted from blood. Specified subset: CD45RA-negative fraction. V is TRBV7-2 and J is TRBJ2-3; 11 nucleotides agree with TRBD2. The receptor comes from a man aged 18 to 29 in good health. CDR3 bases: TGTGCCAGCAGCTTAGGTCTAGCGGGAGGAAGCACAGATACGCAGTATTTT. It codes for CASSLGLAGGSTDTQYF.